The rows below give T cell receptor beta chains drawn from one sample of a study of cytomegalovirus exposure and HLA in healthy donors. Generated by immunoSEQ multiplex PCR, the TCRdb table keeps only in-frame clones and is missing some. This repertoire shows around 150,000 clones, roughly 80% found once; its top ten account for 10% to 12%. Sequences were obtained from PBMCs. All receptors come from a man aged 18 to 30 in good health and CMV-seropositive. Each CDR3 is given with its conserved first and last residue. Each record gives: D gene, V gene, clone size, J gene, CDR3 DNA, CDR3 protein. D genes are given only for firm matches. A clone size is listed for some rows: how often the clone was seen (once, few, many), or a class if it is expanded.

.	TRBV21-1	.	TRBJ2-4	TGTGCCAGCAGCCCGGAGCGGACAGAAAACATTCAGTACTTC	CASSPERTENIQYF
TRBD2	TRBV4-2	.	TRBJ2-7	TGTGCCAGCAGCCAACCCGGGACTAGCGGGAGGGGGGGGGAGCAGTACTTC	CASSQPGTSGRGGEQYF
TRBD1	TRBV18	.	TRBJ1-3	TGTGCCAGCTCGACAGGGGACACCATATATTTT	CASSTGDTIYF
TRBD2	TRBV7-6	.	TRBJ2-5	TGTGCCAGCAGCGGATTGAGCGGGAGGACCGAGACCCAGTACTTC	CASSGLSGRTETQYF
TRBD1	TRBV5-5	.	TRBJ1-4	TGTGCCAGCAGCTACACGGACAGGGTTGACGAAAAACTGTTTTTT	CASSYTDRVDEKLFF
TRBD2	TRBV5-6	.	TRBJ2-1	TGTGCCAGCAGCTTGTCACTAGCGGGAGGGTCGGGGGAGCAGTTCTTC	CASSLSLAGGSGEQFF
.	TRBV7-8	.	TRBJ2-5	TGTGCCAGCATCCGGGGAGGGAGGGGGGGAAAGGAGACCCAGTACTTC	CASIRGGRGGKETQYF
.	TRBV6-1	.	TRBJ2-3	TGTGCCAGCAGTGAAGCGCTAGCGTTAACCGGGGATACGCAGTATTTT	CASSEALALTGDTQYF
.	TRBV20-1	.	TRBJ1-2	TGCAGTGCTACGGGGGACTATGGCTACACCTTC	CSATGDYGYTF
.	TRBV27	.	TRBJ2-7	TGTGCCAGCAGCCAAGTACCGATCGCTACCTACGAGCAGTACTTC	CASSQVPIATYEQYF
.	TRBV19	.	TRBJ2-4	TGTGCCAGTGGGGGCGACATTCAGTACTTC	CASGGDIQYF
.	TRBV30	.	TRBJ1-6	TGTGCCTGGAGTGTCCGGGAACTTTATTCACCCCTCCACTTT	CAWSVRELYSPLHF
TRBD2	TRBV27	.	TRBJ2-3	TGTGCCAGCAGTGTCCTAGCGGGGGGGGCCACAGATACGCAGTATTTT	CASSVLAGGATDTQYF
.	TRBV27	few	TRBJ1-2	TGTGCCAGCAGTTTCGGTGGGGCCTCAGCCTCGAACTATGGCTACACCTTC	CASSFGGASASNYGYTF
TRBD2	TRBV27	.	TRBJ2-3	TGTGCCAGCAGTTTACGTGCGACTAGCGTAGATACGCAGTATTTT	CASSLRATSVDTQYF